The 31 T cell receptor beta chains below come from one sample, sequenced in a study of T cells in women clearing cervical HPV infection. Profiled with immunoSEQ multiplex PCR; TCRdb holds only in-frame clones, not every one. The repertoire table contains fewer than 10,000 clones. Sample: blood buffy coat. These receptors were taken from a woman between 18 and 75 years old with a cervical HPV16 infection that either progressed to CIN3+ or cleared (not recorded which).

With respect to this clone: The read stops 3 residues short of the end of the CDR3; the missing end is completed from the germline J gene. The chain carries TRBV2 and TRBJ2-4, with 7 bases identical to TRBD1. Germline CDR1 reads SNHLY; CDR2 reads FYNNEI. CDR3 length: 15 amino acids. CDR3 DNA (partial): TGTGCCAGCAGTGAAATCTACGAACAGGGGAATGGT. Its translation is CASSEIYEQGNG. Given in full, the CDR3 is CASSEIYEQGNGQYF.

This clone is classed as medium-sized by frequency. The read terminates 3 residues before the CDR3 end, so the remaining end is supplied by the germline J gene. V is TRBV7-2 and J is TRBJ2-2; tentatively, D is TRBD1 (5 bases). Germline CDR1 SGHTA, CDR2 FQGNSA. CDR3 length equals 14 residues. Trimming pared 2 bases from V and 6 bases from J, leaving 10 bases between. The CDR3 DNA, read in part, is TGTGCCAGCAGCTTAATCAAGGGGCCCGGGGAG. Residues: CASSLIKGPGE. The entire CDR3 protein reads CASSLIKGPGELFF.

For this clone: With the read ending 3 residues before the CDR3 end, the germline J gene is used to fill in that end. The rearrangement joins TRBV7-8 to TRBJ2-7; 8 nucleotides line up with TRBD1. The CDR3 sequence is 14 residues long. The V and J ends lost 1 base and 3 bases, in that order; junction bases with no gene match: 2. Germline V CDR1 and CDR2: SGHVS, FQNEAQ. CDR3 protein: CASSLVDRDYEQYF. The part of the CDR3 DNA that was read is TGTGCCAGCAGCTTAGTGGACAGGGACTACGAG.

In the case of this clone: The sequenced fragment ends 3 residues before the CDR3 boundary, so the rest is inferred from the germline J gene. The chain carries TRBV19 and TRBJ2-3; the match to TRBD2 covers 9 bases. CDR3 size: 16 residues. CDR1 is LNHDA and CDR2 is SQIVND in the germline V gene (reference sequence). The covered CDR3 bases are TGTGCCAGTAGTATCCGTAGCGGGGGTCTGCGAGAGACG. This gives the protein CASSIRSGGLRET. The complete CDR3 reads CASSIRSGGLRETQYF.

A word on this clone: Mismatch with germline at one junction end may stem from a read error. CDR3 region: CARSPIGDTDTQYF. The sequenced CDR3 bases are TGTGCCCGCTCACCAATAGGGGACACAGATACG. The chain links TRBV18 to TRBJ2-3; tentative D call: TRBD1 (5 bases). The read stops 3 residues short of the end of the CDR3; the missing end is completed from the germline J gene. Germline values: CDR1 KGHSH, CDR2 LQKENI. The CDR3 length is 14 residues.

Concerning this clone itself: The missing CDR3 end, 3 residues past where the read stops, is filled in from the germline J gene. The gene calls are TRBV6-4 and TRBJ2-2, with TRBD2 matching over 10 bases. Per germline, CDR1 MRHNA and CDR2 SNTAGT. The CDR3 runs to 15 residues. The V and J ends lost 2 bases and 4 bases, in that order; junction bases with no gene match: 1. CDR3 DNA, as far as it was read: TGTGCCAGCAGTGACAGCGGGGGGGCCACCGGGGAG. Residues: CASSDSGGATGE. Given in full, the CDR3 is CASSDSGGATGELFF.

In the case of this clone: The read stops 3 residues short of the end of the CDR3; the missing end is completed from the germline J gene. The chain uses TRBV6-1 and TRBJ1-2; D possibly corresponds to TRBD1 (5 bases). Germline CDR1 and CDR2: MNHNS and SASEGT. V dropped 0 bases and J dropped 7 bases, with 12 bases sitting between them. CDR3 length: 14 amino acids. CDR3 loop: CASSEAGGGSGYTF. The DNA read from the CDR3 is TGTGCCAGCAGTGAAGCGGGGGGAGGAAGTGGC.

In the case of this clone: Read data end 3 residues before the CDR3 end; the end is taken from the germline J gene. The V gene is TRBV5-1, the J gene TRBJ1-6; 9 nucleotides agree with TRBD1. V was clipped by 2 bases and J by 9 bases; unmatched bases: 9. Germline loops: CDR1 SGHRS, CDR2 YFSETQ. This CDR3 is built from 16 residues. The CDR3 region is CASSFDRGEVGSPLHF. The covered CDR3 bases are TGCGCCAGCAGCTTTGACAGGGGGGAGGTTGGTTCACCC.

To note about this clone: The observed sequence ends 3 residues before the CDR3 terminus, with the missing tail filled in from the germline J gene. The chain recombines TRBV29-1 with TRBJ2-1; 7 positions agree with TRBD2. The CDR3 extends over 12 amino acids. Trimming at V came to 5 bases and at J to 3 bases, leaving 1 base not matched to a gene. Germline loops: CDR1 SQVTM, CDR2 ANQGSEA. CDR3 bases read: TGCAGCGTTAGCGGGGACTACAATGAG. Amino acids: CSVSGDYNE. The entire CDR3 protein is CSVSGDYNEQFF.

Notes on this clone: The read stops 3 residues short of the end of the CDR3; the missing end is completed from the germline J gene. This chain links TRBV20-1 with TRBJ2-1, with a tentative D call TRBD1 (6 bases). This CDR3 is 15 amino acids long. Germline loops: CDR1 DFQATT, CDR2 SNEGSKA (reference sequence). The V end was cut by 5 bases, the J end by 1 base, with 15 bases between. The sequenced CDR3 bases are TGCAGTGCTGAGGGACGAGGGGGTTCCTACAATGAG. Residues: CSAEGRGGSYNE. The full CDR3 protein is CSAEGRGGSYNEQFF.

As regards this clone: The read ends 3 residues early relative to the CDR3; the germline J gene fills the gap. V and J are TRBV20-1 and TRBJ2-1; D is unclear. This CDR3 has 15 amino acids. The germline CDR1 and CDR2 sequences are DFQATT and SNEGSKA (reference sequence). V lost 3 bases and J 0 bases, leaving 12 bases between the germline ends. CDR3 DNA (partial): TGCAGTGCTAGCCCTTACTATAGCTCCTACAATGAG. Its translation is CSASPYYSSYNE. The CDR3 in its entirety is CSASPYYSSYNEQFF.

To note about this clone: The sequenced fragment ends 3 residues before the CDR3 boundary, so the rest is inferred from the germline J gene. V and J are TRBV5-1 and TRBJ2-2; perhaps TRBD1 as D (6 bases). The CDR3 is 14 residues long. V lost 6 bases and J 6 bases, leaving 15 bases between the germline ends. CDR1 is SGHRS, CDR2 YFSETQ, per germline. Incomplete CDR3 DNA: TGCGCCAGCACCGAATTGGACAGATCCGGGGAG. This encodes CASTELDRSGE. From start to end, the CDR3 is CASTELDRSGELFF. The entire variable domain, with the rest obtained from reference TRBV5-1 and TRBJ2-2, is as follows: KAGVTQTPRYLIKTRGQQVTLSCSPISGHRSVSWYQQTPGQGLQFLFEYFSETQRNKGNFPGRFSGRQFSNSRSEMNVSTLELGDSALYLCASTELDRSGELFFGEGSRLTVL.

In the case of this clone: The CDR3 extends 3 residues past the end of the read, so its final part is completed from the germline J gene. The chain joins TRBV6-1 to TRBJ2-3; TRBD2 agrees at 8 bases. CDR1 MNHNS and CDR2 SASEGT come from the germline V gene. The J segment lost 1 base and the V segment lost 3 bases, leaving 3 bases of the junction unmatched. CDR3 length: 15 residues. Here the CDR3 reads CASSDGGAGTDTQYF. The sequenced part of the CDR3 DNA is TGTGCCAGCAGTGACGGGGGGGCGGGCACAGATACG.

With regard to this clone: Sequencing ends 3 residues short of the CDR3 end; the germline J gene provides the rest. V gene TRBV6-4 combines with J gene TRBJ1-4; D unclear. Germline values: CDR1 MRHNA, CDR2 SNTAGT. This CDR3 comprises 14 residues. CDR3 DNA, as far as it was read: TGTGCCAGCAGTGACTTCTCCTATAATTCACCA. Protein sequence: CASSDFSYNSP. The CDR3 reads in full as CASSDFSYNSPLFF.

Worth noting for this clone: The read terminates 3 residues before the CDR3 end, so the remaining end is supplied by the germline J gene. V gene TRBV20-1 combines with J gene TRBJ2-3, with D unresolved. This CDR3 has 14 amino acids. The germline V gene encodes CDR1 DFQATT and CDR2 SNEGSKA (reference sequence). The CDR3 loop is CSARGASPQETQYF. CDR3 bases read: TGCAGTGCTAGAGGGGCATCCCCTCAAGAGACG.

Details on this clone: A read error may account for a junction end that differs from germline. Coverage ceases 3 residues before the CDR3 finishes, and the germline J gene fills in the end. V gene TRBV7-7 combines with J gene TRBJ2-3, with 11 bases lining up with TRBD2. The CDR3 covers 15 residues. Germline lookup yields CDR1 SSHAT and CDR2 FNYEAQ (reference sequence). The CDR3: CASSPTSGNQETQYF. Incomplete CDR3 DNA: TGTGCTAGCAGCCCGACTAGCGGGAACCAAGAGACG.

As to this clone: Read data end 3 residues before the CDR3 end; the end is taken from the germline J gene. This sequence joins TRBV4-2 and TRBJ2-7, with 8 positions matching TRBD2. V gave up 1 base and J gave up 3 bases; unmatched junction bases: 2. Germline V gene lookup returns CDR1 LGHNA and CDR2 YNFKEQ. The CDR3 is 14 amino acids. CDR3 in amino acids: CASSQGRGGYEQYF. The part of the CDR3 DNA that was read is TGTGCCAGCAGCCAAGGCCGGGGGGGCTACGAG.

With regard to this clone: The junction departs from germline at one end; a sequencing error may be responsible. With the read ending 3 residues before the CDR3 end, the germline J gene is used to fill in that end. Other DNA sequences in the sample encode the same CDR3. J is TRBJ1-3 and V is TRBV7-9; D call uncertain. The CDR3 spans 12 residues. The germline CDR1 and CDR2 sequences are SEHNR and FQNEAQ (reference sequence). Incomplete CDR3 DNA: TGTGCCAGCAGCTCCCCCCGTGACACG. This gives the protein CASSSPRDT. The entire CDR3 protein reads CASSSPRDTIYF.

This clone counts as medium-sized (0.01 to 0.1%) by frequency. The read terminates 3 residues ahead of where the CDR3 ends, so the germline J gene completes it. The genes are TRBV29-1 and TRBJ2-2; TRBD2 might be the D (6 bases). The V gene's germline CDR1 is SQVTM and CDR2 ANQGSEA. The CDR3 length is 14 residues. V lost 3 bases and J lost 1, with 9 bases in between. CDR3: CSVDSGVNTGELFF. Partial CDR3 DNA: TGCAGCGTTGACTCGGGGGTGAACACCGGGGAG.

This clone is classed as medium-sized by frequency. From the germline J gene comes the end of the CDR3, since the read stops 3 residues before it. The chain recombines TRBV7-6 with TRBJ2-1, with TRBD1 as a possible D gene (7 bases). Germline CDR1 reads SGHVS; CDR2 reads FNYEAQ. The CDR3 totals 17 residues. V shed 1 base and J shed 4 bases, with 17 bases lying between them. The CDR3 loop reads CASSLVGAPGGYNEQFF. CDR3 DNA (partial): TGTGCCAGCAGCTTAGTAGGGGCCCCAGGGGGGTACAATGAG.

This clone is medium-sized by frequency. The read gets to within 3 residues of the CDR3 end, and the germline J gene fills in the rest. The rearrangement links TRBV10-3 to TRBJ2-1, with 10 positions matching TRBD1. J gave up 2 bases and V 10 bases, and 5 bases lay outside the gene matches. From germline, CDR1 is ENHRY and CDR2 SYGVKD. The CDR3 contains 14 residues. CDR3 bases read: TGTGCCACCAATGGACAGGGGGCCTACAATGAG. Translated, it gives CATNGQGAYNE. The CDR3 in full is CATNGQGAYNEQFF.

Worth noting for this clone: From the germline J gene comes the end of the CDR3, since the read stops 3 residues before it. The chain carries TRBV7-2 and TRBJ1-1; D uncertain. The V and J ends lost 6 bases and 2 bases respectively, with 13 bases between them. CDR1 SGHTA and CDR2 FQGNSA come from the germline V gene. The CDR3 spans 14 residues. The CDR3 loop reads CASRYDRHNTEAFF. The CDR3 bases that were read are TGTGCCAGCAGATACGACCGACACAACACTGAA.

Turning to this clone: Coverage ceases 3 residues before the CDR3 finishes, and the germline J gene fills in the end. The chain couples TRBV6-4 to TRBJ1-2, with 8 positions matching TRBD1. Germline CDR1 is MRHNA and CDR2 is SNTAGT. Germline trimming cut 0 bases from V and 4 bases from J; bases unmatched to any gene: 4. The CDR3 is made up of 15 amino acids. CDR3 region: CASSDSRTGLYGYTF. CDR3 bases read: TGTGCCAGCAGTGACTCGAGGACAGGGCTCTATGGC.

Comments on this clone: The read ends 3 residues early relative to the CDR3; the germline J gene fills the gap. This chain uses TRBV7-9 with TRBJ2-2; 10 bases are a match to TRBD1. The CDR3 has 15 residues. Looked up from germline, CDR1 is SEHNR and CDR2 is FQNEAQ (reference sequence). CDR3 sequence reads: CASSSGQGFGEKLFF. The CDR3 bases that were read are TGTGCCAGCAGCTCGGGACAGGGGTTCGGGGAAAAG.

Partial CDR3 DNA: TGCAGCGTCCCCCGACAGGGGGCTGGAGATGAG. Translation gives CSVPRQGAGDE. The whole CDR3 sequence is CSVPRQGAGDEQFF. The chain employs TRBV29-1 and TRBJ2-1, with TRBD1 matching over 10 bases. The CDR3 extends 3 residues past the end of the read, so its final part is completed from the germline J gene. CDR1 and CDR2 from the germline V gene are SQVTM and ANQGSEA. After removal of 6 bases from V and 8 bases from J, the junction contained 10 bases not matched to a gene. The CDR3 has 14 amino acids.

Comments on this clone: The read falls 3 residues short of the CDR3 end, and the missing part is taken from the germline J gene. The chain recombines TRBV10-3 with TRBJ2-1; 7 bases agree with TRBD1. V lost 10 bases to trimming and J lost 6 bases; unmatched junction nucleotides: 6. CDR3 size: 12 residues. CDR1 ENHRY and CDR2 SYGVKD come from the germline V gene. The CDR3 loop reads CATGQAFNEQFF. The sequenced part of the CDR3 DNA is TGTGCCACCGGACAGGCGTTCAATGAG.

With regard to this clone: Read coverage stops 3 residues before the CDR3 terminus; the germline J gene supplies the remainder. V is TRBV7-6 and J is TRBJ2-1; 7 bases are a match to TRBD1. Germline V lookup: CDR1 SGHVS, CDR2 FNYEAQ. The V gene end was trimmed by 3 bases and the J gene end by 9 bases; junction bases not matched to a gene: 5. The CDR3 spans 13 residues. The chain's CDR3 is CASSLVQGIEQFF. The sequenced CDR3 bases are TGTGCCAGCAGCTTGGTACAGGGGATTGAG.

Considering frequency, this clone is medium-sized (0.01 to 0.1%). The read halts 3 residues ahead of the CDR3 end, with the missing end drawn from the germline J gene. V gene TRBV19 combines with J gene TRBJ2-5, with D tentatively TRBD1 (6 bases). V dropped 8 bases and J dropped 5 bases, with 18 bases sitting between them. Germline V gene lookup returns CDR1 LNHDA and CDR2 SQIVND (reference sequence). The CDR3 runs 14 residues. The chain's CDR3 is CASGGSGSWETQYF. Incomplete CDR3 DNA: TGTGCCAGTGGGGGCTCAGGGTCGTGGGAGACC.

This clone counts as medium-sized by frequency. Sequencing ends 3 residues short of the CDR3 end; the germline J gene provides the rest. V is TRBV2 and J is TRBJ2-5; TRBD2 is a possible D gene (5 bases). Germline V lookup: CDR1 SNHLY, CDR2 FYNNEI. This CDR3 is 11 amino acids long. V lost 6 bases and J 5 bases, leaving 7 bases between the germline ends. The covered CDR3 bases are TGTGCCAGCAGCGACTACGAGACC. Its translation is CASSDYET. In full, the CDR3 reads CASSDYETQYF.

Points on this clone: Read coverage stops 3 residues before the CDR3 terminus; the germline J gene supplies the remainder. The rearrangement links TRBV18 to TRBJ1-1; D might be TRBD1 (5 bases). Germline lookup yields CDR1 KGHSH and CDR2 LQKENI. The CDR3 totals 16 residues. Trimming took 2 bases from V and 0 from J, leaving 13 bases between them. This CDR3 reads CASSPYRGGLNTEAFF. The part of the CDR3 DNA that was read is TGTGCCAGCTCACCATACCGGGGGGGTCTGAACACTGAA.

The sequenced CDR3 bases are TGCAGTGCTAGGGCCCCTACGAGGGGTTACAATGAG. It yields the protein CSARAPTRGYNE. The CDR3 in full is CSARAPTRGYNEQFF. The V and J genes are TRBV20-1 and TRBJ2-1, with D tentatively TRBD1 or TRBD2 (5 bases each). The read finishes 3 residues shy of the CDR3 end, and the germline J gene is used to complete it. V was clipped by 3 bases and J by 4 bases, with 16 bases between them. Germline assignment: CDR1 DFQATT and CDR2 SNEGSKA (reference sequence). The CDR3 spans 15 residues.